This TCR beta chain was captured by sequencing in a study of T cell repertoires in cytomegalovirus infection. Across the study: Indicated by public TCR beta signatures were CMV infection and matching HLA type.

In TCRdb, the reads were re-called with MiXCR into one record per CDR3 protein. The data show roughly 100,000 distinct CDR3 sequences, approximately 15% seen once. The study's findings and limits: Individuals carrying CMV plus the relevant HLA were identified by cumulative frequency of public TCR beta families. The ex vivo response was dominated by HLA-C-restricted CMV-specific TCR beta clonotypes.

The sample holds a few counts of this clonotype. Its cognate antigen is unknown. The sequenced sample consisted of PBMCs. This clonotype originated in a human donor in good health (CMV status not recorded). Some clones in this sample may be carry-over from other donors' samples.

CDR3 sequence: CASSPGQGLTEAFF. In nucleotides, the CDR3 is TGTGCCAGCAGCCCGGGACAGGGCTTGACTGAAGCTTTCTTT. The chain employs TRBV5-4 and TRBJ1-1, with 9 bases lining up with TRBD1. V was pared by 4 bases and J by 5 bases, with 6 bases of the junction left unmatched. There are 14 residues in the CDR3. Per germline, CDR1 SGHNT and CDR2 YYREEE (reference sequence).